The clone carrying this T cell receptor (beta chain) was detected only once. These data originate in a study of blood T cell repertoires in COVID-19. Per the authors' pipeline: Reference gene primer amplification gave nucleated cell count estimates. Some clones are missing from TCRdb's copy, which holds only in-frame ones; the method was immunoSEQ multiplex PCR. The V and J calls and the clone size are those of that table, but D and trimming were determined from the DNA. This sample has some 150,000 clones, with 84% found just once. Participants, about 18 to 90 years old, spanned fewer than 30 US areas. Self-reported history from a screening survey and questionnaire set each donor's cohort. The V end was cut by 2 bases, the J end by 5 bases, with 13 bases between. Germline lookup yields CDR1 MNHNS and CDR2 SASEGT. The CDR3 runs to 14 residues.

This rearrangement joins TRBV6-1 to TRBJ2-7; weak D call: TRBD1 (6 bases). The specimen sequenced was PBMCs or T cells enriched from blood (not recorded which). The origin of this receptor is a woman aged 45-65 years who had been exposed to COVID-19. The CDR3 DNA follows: TGTGCCAGCAGTGAATGGGGTTCAGGGGACGAGCAGTACTTC. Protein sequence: CASSEWGSGDEQYF.